Presented here are 31 T cell receptor beta chains from one specimen sequenced in a study of T-cell reconstitution after alpha-beta-depleted transplantation in children. Using unique molecular identifiers, the investigators prepared the TCRbeta library. TCRdb re-called the PCR reads through MiXCR, storing one row per CDR3 protein. This sample has around 500,000 distinct CDR3 sequences; around 13% occur once, and the top ten carry roughly 5.4%. Sequenced here: PBMCs from the stem cell graft donor, sampled from the stem cell graft. All receptors derive from a human donor who donated a stem cell graft to a child with combined immunodeficiency.

This chain connects TRBV12-3 or TRBV12-4 to TRBJ2-5, with D perhaps matching TRBD1 (5 bases). This CDR3 is built from 13 residues. V was shortened by 1 base and J by 6 bases, with 9 bases between the two germline ends. CDR3 sequence reads: CASSLEGIKTQYF. Here the CDR3 DNA reads TGTGCCAGCAGTTTAGAGGGGATAAAGACCCAGTACTTC.

This clonotype was counted a few times. The chain uses TRBV7-3 and TRBJ2-1, with 8 bases matching TRBD1. Germline CDR1 SGHTA, CDR2 FQGTGA. There are 14 residues in the CDR3. After removal of 5 bases from V and 8 bases from J, the junction contained 8 bases not matched to a gene. The CDR3 nucleotides are TGTGCCAGCAGCGACAGGGGTATTTTGGATGAGCAGTTCTTC. Translated: CASSDRGILDEQFF.

This clonotype occurred many times. The chain uses TRBV29-1 and TRBJ1-6; tentatively, D is TRBD1 (6 bases). V lost 7 bases, J lost 9 bases, and 16 bases lay in between. Germline values: CDR1 SQVTM, CDR2 ANQGSEA. CDR3 size: 13 residues. This chain's CDR3 is CSAQGTTGSPLHF. The CDR3 DNA follows: TGCAGCGCACAGGGCACAACGGGTTCACCCCTCCACTTT.

In its sample, this clonotype was seen a few times. The chain joins TRBV15 to TRBJ2-1; D not certain. The V and J ends lost 1 base and 0 bases respectively, with 7 bases between them. From germline, CDR1 is LNHNV and CDR2 YYDKDF (reference sequence). This CDR3 has 15 amino acids. The CDR3 bases are TGTGCCACCAGCAGAGGGGTTATCTCCTACAATGAGCAGTTCTTC. It translates to CATSRGVISYNEQFF.

The chain combines TRBV7-9 with TRBJ2-3; no clear D gene. Germline CDR1 is SEHNR and CDR2 is FQNEAQ (reference sequence). V lost 5 bases to trimming and J lost 3 bases, with 15 bases between them. The CDR3 spans 15 residues. CDR3 loop: CASSVGVYLTDTQYF. CDR3 in DNA: TGTGCCAGCAGCGTAGGAGTTTACCTTACAGATACGCAGTATTTT. The variable domain in full, with the rest retrieved from reference TRBV7-9 and TRBJ2-3, is DTGVSQNPRHKITKRGQNVTFRCDPISEHNRLYWYRQTLGQGPEFLTYFQNEAQLEKSRLLSDRFSAERPKGSFSTLEIQRTEQGDSAMYLCASSVGVYLTDTQYFGPGTRLTVL.

This clonotype was found many times. The CDR3 region has the DNA TGTGCCAGCAGTTTTGAGGGTCAGCCCCAGCATTTT. Residues: CASSFEGQPQHF. The rearrangement joins TRBV12-3 or TRBV12-4 to TRBJ1-5; D remains ambiguous. The germline V and J ends were trimmed by 3 bases and 6 bases, with 6 bases remaining between them. This CDR3 has 12 amino acids.

This clonotype was detected ten times or more. This chain joins TRBV6-1 and TRBJ1-1, with D unclear. The CDR3 spans 14 residues. Trimming took 7 bases from V and 2 from J, leaving 14 bases between them. Germline assignment: CDR1 MNHNS and CDR2 SASEGT. CDR3: CASTGDWANTEAFF. CDR3 bases: TGTGCCAGCACGGGAGATTGGGCTAACACTGAAGCTTTCTTT.

This clonotype was seen repeatedly, ten times or more. The gene calls are TRBV24-1 and TRBJ1-1; 8 bases match TRBD1. The CDR3 extends over 15 amino acids. Germline V lookup: CDR1 KGHDR, CDR2 SFDVKD. V trimming: 3 bases; J trimming: 5 bases; junction bases outside the gene matches: 7. The CDR3 coding sequence is TGTGCCACCAGTGATCCCTCGACAGGGGATACTGAAGCTTTCTTT. This encodes CATSDPSTGDTEAFF.

This sequence joins TRBV6-1 and TRBJ2-7, with 9 bases lining up with TRBD2. The CDR3 consists of 13 residues. V shed 6 bases and J 6 bases; nucleotides not matched to a gene: 6. Germline CDR1 and CDR2: MNHNS and SASEGT. CDR3 residues: CASRLSGGAEQYF. In DNA, the CDR3 is TGTGCCAGCAGACTTAGCGGGGGCGCCGAGCAGTACTTC.

This clonotype was counted a few times. The V gene is TRBV20-1, the J gene TRBJ2-3; D unclear. V shed 6 bases and J shed 2 bases, with 15 bases lying between them. This CDR3 spans 14 amino acids. Germline CDR1 is DFQATT and CDR2 is SNEGSKA (reference sequence). CDR3 DNA: TGCAGTGCGCAAAAACAGATCTACACAGATACGCAGTATTTT. Its translation is CSAQKQIYTDTQYF.

There are many counts of this clonotype. This chain uses TRBV24-1 with TRBJ2-3, with 7 bases identical to TRBD1. V was clipped by 3 bases and J by 4 bases; unmatched bases: 6. Germline lookup yields CDR1 KGHDR and CDR2 SFDVKD. The CDR3 has 15 amino acids. CDR3 region: CATSDPTGLADTQYF. DNA for the CDR3: TGTGCCACCAGTGATCCGACAGGGTTAGCAGATACGCAGTATTTT.

This clonotype was recorded only once. The chain joins TRBV19 to TRBJ2-7, with 10 bases matching TRBD1. The CDR3 spans 14 residues. The V gene end was trimmed by 10 bases and the J gene end by 1 base; junction bases not matched to a gene: 7. Germline V CDR1 and CDR2: LNHDA, SQIVND (reference sequence). The CDR3 reads CATTRGQGSYEQYF. CDR3 bases: TGTGCCACAACTCGGGGACAGGGGTCCTACGAGCAGTACTTC.

The chain joins TRBV6-5 to TRBJ2-1, with 12 bases fitting TRBD2. The CDR3 is made up of 15 amino acids. Germline loops: CDR1 MNHEY, CDR2 SVGAGI. V lost 6 bases to trimming and J lost 7 bases; unmatched junction nucleotides: 7. The CDR3 DNA reads as TGTGCCAGCAGCTCTACTAGCGGGGGGATGAATGAGCAGTTCTTC. Its translation: CASSSTSGGMNEQFF.

This rearrangement joins TRBV6-5 to TRBJ1-2, with 9 positions matching TRBD1. Trimming at V came to 4 bases and at J to 8 bases, leaving 8 bases not matched to a gene. There are 14 residues in the CDR3. Per the germline V gene, CDR1 is MNHEY and CDR2 is SVGAGI. The CDR3 sequence is CASSSPGQGPGYTF. CDR3 sequence (DNA): TGTGCCAGCAGTTCGCCGGGACAGGGTCCCGGCTACACCTTC.

This clonotype was counted only a few times. The J gene is TRBJ1-1, the V gene TRBV4-2, with D unresolved. V lost 0 bases and J 4 bases, leaving 15 bases between the germline ends. This CDR3 region has 16 residues. In germline, CDR1 is LGHNA, CDR2 YNFKEQ. CDR3 protein: CASSQDVVEPGTEAFF. The CDR3 region has the DNA TGTGCCAGCAGCCAAGATGTCGTAGAGCCGGGCACTGAAGCTTTCTTT.

This rearrangement joins TRBV9 to TRBJ2-7, with 8 bases identical to TRBD2. Germline CDR1 SGDLS, CDR2 YYNGEE. CDR3 length: 13 amino acids. The V and J ends lost 1 base and 3 bases, in that order; junction bases with no gene match: 0. The CDR3 is CASSVLAGYEQYF. CDR3 in DNA: TGTGCCAGCAGCGTACTAGCGGGCTACGAGCAGTACTTC. Supplemented by reference TRBV9 and TRBJ2-7, the full variable domain reads DSGVTQTPKHLITATGQRVTLRCSPRSGDLSVYWYQQSLDQGLQFLIQYYNGEERAKGNILERFSAQQFPDLHSELNLSSLELGDSALYFCASSVLAGYEQYFGPGTRLTVT.

V and J are TRBV4-3 and TRBJ2-3, with TRBD1 matching over 7 bases. This CDR3 spans 15 amino acids. Germline loops: CDR1 LGHNA, CDR2 YSLEER. Trimming took 0 bases from V and 5 from J; bases not matched to a gene: 5. CDR3 nucleotides: TGCGCCAGCAGCCAAGACGGGACAGTTGGAGATACGCAGTATTTT. It encodes CASSQDGTVGDTQYF.

At least ten counts were recorded for this clonotype. The V call is TRBV20-1, the J call TRBJ2-1, with D possibly matching TRBD2 (6 bases). The V gene's germline CDR1 is DFQATT and CDR2 SNEGSKA (reference sequence). Deletions cut 3 bases from V and 9 bases from J, with 18 bases between. The CDR3 has 14 amino acids. The CDR3 spells CSASGGTTVVEQFF. For the CDR3, the DNA is TGCAGTGCTAGTGGAGGGACCACCGTTGTTGAGCAGTTCTTC.

In this sample, this clonotype turned up a few times. The rearrangement uses TRBV6-1 and TRBJ1-3; weak D call: TRBD1 (5 bases). Trimming cost V 7 bases and J 0 bases, with 13 bases left between them. Germline CDR1 reads MNHNS; CDR2 reads SASEGT. CDR3 size: 15 residues. In DNA form, the CDR3 reads TGTGCCAGCATGAGGGGTCTTGGCTCTGGAAACACCATATATTTT. As protein: CASMRGLGSGNTIYF.

This sequence joins TRBV18 and TRBJ1-4; D is uncertain. V lost 3 bases and J 4 bases, leaving 6 bases between the germline ends. The germline V gene has CDR1 KGHSH and CDR2 LQKENI. The CDR3 is 13 residues long. Here the CDR3 reads CASSPSVNEKLFF. CDR3 nucleotides: TGTGCCAGCTCACCTTCAGTTAATGAAAAACTGTTTTTT.

This clonotype was counted ten times or more. The chain is built from TRBV4-3 and TRBJ2-3; no definite D call. The CDR3 covers 13 residues. CDR1 and CDR2 (germline): LGHNA, YSLEER. V was trimmed by 3 bases and J by 4 bases, leaving 8 bases between them. CDR3 sequence: CASSQDGADTQYF. CDR3 DNA: TGCGCCAGCAGCCAGGATGGTGCAGATACGCAGTATTTT.

V gene TRBV4-3 combines with J gene TRBJ2-1, with 9 bases that match TRBD2. The CDR3 is 15 amino acids. V lost 1 base to trimming and J lost 9 bases; unmatched junction nucleotides: 7. Per the germline V gene, CDR1 is LGHNA and CDR2 is YSLEER. The CDR3 region is CASSQGGGGAIEQFF. CDR3 nucleotides: TGCGCCAGCAGCCAAGGGGGCGGGGGGGCTATTGAGCAGTTCTTC.

The chain carries TRBV10-3 and TRBJ2-3; 7 nucleotides agree with TRBD2. The CDR3 contains 12 residues. CDR1 and CDR2 (germline): ENHRY, SYGVKD. Trimming removed 11 bases from V and 5 bases from J; junction bases left unmatched: 7. The CDR3 region has the DNA TGTGCCGCTGGGGGGGAAGGAGATACGCAGTATTTT. It encodes CAAGGEGDTQYF.

The chain combines TRBV5-6 with TRBJ2-1, with 9 nucleotides matching TRBD1. This CDR3 has 14 residues. Per germline, CDR1 SGHDT and CDR2 YYEEEE. The junction had 6 bases not matched to a gene; V was cut back by 3 bases and J by 8 bases. Here the CDR3 DNA reads TGTGCCAGCAGCTACGGGACAGGGCTGTATGAGCAGTTCTTC. As protein: CASSYGTGLYEQFF.

This clonotype was seen a few times. The V and J genes are TRBV28 and TRBJ2-1; D call uncertain. Between the trimmed V and J ends, which lost 3 bases and 3 bases, there was a span of 12 bases. CDR1 is MDHEN and CDR2 is SYDVKM in the germline V gene. CDR3 length equals 15 residues. The CDR3 DNA reads as TGTGCCAGCAGTTTGGAGCAGTGGGGCTACAATGAGCAGTTCTTC. This gives the protein CASSLEQWGYNEQFF.

This chain links TRBV5-1 with TRBJ1-2, with TRBD1 matching 8 bases. Germline V lookup: CDR1 SGHRS, CDR2 YFSETQ. The J segment lost 3 bases and the V segment lost 2 bases, leaving 3 bases of the junction unmatched. This CDR3 spans 14 amino acids. CDR3 in amino acids: CASSFRTGHYGYTF. The CDR3 bases are TGCGCCAGCAGCTTTAGGACAGGGCACTATGGCTACACCTTC.

There are a few counts of this clonotype. The chain employs TRBV20-1 and TRBJ2-3, with D hard to call. Germline assignment: CDR1 DFQATT and CDR2 SNEGSKA (reference sequence). Trimming cost V 6 bases and J 6 bases, with 16 bases left between them. CDR3 length equals 13 residues. As DNA, the CDR3 is TGCAGTGCCTCTAGGTCGCCGCGGGATACGCAGTATTTT. Its protein product is CSASRSPRDTQYF.

This clonotype has a count of ten or more. V is TRBV12-3 or TRBV12-4 and J is TRBJ2-2; D gene uncertain. The length of the CDR3 is 13 residues. V lost 5 bases, J lost 1 base, and 5 bases lay in between. The CDR3, as DNA: TGTGCCAGCAGTCTTTGGAACACCGGGGAGCTGTTTTTT. This translates into CASSLWNTGELFF.

This clonotype has only a few counts. The chain employs TRBV30 and TRBJ2-1; 7 nucleotides line up with TRBD1. Per germline, CDR1 GTSNPN and CDR2 SVGIG (reference sequence). J lost 2 bases, V lost 3 bases, and 4 bases had no gene match. The CDR3 totals 14 residues. The chain's CDR3 is CAWRGQVPYNEQFF. The CDR3 DNA reads as TGTGCCTGGAGAGGACAGGTGCCCTACAATGAGCAGTTCTTC.

The V gene is TRBV5-6, the J gene TRBJ2-3; 10 nucleotides line up with TRBD2. The CDR3 extends over 16 amino acids. V shed 4 bases and J 4 bases; nucleotides not matched to a gene: 9. Germline V lookup: CDR1 SGHDT, CDR2 YYEEEE. CDR3 in amino acids: CASSQTGTSAADTQYF. For the CDR3, the DNA is TGTGCCAGCAGCCAGACCGGGACTAGCGCCGCAGATACGCAGTATTTT.

The CDR3 is CASSLLPGLTSTDTQYF. The CDR3 nucleotides read TGTGCCAGCAGTTTATTACCAGGGCTTACTAGCACAGATACGCAGTATTTT. V and J are TRBV12-3 or TRBV12-4 and TRBJ2-3, with a tentative D call TRBD1 (5 bases). The CDR3 spans 17 residues. With 2 bases removed from V and 0 bases from J, the gap between germline ends came to 15 bases.